This T cell receptor beta chain was recorded in a study of blood T cells in healthy people across ages. General observations from the study: Older age went with lower TCR beta diversity per million T cells, in a roughly linear way. Whereas aged donors had fewer naive CD4+ cells, long-lived donors had more of them and higher diversity.

As concerns this clonotype: The antigen remains unidentified.

This CDR3 is 15 amino acids long. V lost 5 bases and J 3 bases, leaving 14 bases between the germline ends. Per germline, CDR1 SGHTA and CDR2 FQGTGA. With a J-beta primer mix and a sample-barcoded 5' primer, a second PCR ran about 7 to 12 cycles. Each cDNA molecule was tagged by a template-switch adaptor that had 12 random nucleotides. TCRdb itself ran the 5' RACE reads through MiXCR, one entry per CDR3 protein. The sample lists 1.5 million to 2 million distinct CDR3 sequences, 39% seen once, with about 23% in the top ten. Sequencing was performed on blood. This sequence joins TRBV7-3 and TRBJ1-5; possibly TRBD1 for D (6 bases). The receptor comes from a human donor in good health. The CDR3 reads CASSPTGQPNQPQHF. The CDR3 coding sequence is TGTGCCAGCAGCCCCACCGGACAGCCCAATCAGCCCCAGCATTTT.